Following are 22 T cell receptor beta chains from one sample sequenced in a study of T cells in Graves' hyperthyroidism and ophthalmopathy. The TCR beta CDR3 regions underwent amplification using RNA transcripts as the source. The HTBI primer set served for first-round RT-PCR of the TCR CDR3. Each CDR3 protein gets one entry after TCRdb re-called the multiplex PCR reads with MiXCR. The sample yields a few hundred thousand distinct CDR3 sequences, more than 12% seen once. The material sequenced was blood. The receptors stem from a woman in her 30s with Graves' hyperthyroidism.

The CDR3 region has the DNA TGTGCCAGCAGTGAAACAGCGGGGGACTATCCACTGTACTTC. Protein product: CASSETAGDYPLYF. The rearrangement links TRBV6-1 to TRBJ2-5; TRBD2 matches at 8 bases. Germline V gene sequence: CDR1 MNHNS, CDR2 SASEGT. With 2 bases clipped from V and 13 bases from J, the junction kept 12 bases outside the gene matches. The CDR3 contains 14 residues.

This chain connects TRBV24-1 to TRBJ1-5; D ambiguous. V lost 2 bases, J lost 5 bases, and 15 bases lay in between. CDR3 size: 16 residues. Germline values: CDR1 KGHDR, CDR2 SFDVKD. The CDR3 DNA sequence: TGTGCCACCAGTGATTCCCTCGGAGGGTTGCATCAGCCCCAGCATTTT. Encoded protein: CATSDSLGGLHQPQHF.

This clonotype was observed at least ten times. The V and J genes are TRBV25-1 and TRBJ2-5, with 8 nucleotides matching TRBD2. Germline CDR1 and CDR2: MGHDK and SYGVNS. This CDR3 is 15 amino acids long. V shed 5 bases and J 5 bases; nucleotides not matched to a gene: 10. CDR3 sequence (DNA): TGTGCCAGCAGTTTGGTTAGCGGGACGGGCGAGACCCAGTACTTC. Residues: CASSLVSGTGETQYF.

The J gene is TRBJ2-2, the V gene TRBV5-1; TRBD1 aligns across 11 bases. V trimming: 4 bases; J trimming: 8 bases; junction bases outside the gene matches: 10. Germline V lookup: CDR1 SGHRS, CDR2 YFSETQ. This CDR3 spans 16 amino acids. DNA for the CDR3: TGCGCCAGCAGCGCCCCTGGGACAGGGGGTTTGGGGGAGCTGTTTTTT. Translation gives CASSAPGTGGLGELFF.

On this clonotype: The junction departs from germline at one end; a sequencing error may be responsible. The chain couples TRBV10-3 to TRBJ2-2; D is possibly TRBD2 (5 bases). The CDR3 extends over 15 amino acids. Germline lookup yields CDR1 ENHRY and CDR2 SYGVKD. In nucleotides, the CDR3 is TGTGCCACCAGTTCCGGGGATAAGGGCACCGGGGAGCTGTTTTTT. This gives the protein CATSSGDKGTGELFF.

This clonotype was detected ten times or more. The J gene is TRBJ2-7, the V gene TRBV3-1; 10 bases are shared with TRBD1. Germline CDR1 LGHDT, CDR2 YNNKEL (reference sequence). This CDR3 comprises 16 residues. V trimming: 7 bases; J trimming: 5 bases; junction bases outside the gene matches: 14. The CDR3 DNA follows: TGTGCCAGCACCTTTCGCCCGGGACAGGGGATTGACGAGCAGTACTTC. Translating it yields CASTFRPGQGIDEQYF.

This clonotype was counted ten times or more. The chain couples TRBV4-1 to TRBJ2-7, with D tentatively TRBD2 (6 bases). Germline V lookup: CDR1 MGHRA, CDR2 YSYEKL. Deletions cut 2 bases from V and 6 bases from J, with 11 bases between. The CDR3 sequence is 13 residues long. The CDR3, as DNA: TGCGCCAGCAGCCAAAGACTAGATGGCGAGCAGTACTTC. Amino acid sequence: CASSQRLDGEQYF.

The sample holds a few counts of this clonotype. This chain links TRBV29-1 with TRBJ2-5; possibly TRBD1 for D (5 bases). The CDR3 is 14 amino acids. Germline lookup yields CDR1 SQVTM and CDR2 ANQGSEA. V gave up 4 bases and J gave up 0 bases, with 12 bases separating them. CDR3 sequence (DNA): TGCAGCGTTGCCCGACAGCCTGACCAAGAGACCCAGTACTTC. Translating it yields CSVARQPDQETQYF.

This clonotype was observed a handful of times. CDR3 nucleotides: TGTGCCAGCAGTTACTCGACAAGCGTTGATGGCTACACCTTC. As protein: CASSYSTSVDGYTF. This sequence joins TRBV6-5 and TRBJ1-2, with D hard to call. The CDR3 contains 14 residues. The V end was cut by 0 bases, the J end by 6 bases, with 11 bases between. CDR1 and CDR2 from the germline V gene are MNHEY and SVGAGI.

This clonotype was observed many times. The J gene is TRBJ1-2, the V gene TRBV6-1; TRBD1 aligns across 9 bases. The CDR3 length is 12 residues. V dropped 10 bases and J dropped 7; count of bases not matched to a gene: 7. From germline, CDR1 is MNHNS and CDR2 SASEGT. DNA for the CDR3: TGTGCCACCGAGACAGGGGGTGCTGGCTACACCTTC. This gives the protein CATETGGAGYTF.

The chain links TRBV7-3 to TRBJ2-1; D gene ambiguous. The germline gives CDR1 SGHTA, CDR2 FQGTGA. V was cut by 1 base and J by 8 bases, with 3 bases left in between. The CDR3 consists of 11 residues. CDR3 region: CASSLMDEQFF. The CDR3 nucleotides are TGTGCCAGCAGCTTAATGGATGAGCAGTTCTTC. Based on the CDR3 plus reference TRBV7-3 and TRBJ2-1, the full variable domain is GAGVSQTPSNKVTEKGKYVELRCDPISGHTALYWYRQSLGQGPEFLIYFQGTGAADDSGLPNDRFFAVRPEGSVSTLKIQRTERGDSAVYLCASSLMDEQFFGPGTRLTVL.

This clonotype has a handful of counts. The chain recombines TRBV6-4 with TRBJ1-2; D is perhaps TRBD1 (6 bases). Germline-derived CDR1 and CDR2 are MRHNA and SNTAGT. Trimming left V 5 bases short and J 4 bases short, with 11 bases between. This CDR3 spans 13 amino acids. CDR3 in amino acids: CASSQGGGYGYTF. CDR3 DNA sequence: TGTGCCAGCAGTCAAGGGGGTGGCTATGGCTACACCTTC.

CDR3 DNA: TGTGCCAGCAGCCAACATGCAACTAATGAAAAACTGTTTTTT. Protein product: CASSQHATNEKLFF. V gene TRBV9 combines with J gene TRBJ1-4; D remains unclear. This CDR3 has 14 residues. Germline V CDR1 and CDR2: SGDLS, YYNGEE. V dropped 4 bases and J dropped 0 bases, with 7 bases sitting between them.

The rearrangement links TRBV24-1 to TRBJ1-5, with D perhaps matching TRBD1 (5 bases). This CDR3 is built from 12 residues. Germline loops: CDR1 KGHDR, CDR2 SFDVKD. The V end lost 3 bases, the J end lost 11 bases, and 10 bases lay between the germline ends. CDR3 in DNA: TGTGCCACCAGTGATCTACGGGGGGCCCAGCATTTT. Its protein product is CATSDLRGAQHF.

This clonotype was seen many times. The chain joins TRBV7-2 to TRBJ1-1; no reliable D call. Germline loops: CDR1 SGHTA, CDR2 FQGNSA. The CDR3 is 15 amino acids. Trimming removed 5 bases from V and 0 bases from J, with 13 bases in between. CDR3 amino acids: CASSGRQALNTEAFF. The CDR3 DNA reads TGTGCCAGCAGCGGGCGGCAGGCGCTGAACACTGAAGCTTTCTTT.

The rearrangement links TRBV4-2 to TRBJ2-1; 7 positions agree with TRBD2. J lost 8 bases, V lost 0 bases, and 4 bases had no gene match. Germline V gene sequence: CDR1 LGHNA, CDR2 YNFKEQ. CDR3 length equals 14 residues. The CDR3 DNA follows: TGTGCCAGCAGCCAAGATCGGGGAGGGTATGAGCAGTTCTTC. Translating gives CASSQDRGGYEQFF.

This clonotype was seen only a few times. CDR3 loop: CSAHQGVSGYTF. DNA for the CDR3: TGCAGTGCACACCAGGGGGTCTCTGGCTACACCTTC. V and J are TRBV20-1 and TRBJ1-2; 7 positions agree with TRBD1. The CDR3 spans 12 residues. Trimming cost V 6 bases and J 7 bases; bases outside gene matches: 8. Germline CDR1 is DFQATT and CDR2 is SNEGSKA (reference sequence).

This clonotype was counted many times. As DNA, the CDR3 is TGTGCCAGCAGCCAAACGGTGGGGCCCCAGCATTTT. It is translated as CASSQTVGPQHF. The gene calls are TRBV3-1 and TRBJ1-5; D is unresolved. The CDR3 is 12 residues long. The germline CDR1 and CDR2 sequences are LGHDT and YNNKEL (reference sequence). V was shortened by 2 bases and J by 9 bases, with 8 bases between the two germline ends.

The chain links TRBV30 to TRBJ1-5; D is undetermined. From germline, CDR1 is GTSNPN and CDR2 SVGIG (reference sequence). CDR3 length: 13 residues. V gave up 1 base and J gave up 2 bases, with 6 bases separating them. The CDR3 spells CAWSGAGNQPQHF. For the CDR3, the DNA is TGTGCCTGGAGTGGGGCTGGCAATCAGCCCCAGCATTTT.

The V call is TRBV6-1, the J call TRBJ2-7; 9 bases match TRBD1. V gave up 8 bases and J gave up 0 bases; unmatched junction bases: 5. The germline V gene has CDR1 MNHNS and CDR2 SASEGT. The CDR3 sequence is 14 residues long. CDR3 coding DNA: TGTGCCAGCCGGGACAGGGATATCTCCTACGAGCAGTACTTC. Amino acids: CASRDRDISYEQYF.

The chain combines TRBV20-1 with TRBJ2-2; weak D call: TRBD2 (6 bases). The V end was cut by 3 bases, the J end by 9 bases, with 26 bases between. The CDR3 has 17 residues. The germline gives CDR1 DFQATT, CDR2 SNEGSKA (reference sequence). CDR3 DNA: TGCAGTGCTAGTCCCACTTGGGGGGAAGAATGGTCCCGGGAGCTGTTTTTT. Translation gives CSASPTWGEEWSRELFF.

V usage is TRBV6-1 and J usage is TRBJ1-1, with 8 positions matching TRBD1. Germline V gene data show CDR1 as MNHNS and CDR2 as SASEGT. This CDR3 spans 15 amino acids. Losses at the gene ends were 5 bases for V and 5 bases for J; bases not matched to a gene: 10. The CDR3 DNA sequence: TGTGCCAGCAGTACCCGGGCAGGGGGCAGAACTGAAGCTTTCTTT. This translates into CASSTRAGGRTEAFF.